This TCR beta chain derives from a study of a mutant IDH1 vaccine in newly diagnosed glioma (dated by TCRdb to the early 2020s). For context, the study as a whole: Across visits V03 through V10, patients got a total of eight vaccinations, given in weeks 1, 3, 5, 7, 11, 15, 19 and 23. For exploratory analyses, around 26 treated patients had longitudinal TCRB deep sequencing done wherever samples were available. Six visits were used for peripheral blood collection: V03 (baseline), V05, V07, V10, V12 and V13. In the chemotherapy-containing groups, vaccination started alongside temozolomide cycles, whereas in patients who had radiotherapy alone it started 4-6 weeks after radiotherapy. Before enrollment, most patients had been given radiochemotherapy with temozolomide as standard therapy, while the rest had received either radiotherapy alone or temozolomide alone. Of the approximately 30 treated patients, approximately 62% were male and about 40% were female, and the mean age was 40.4 years. The research as a whole found: It was noted by the authors that analyses of patient blood samples could not be reproduced owing to sample limitations. Changes in the top peripheral T cell clonotypes picked up by TCRB sequencing did not appear to be linked to pseudoprogression. Selection of PBMC samples for TCRB deep sequencing was based on availability. Immune responses induced by the vaccine were seen in around 93% of patients across multiple MHC alleles.

On this clone itself: Its antigen remains unidentified. Within one base of it there is no much larger clone, and no base qualities were kept.

CDR1 and CDR2, per the germline V gene, are SGHDT and YYEEEE. V lost 1 base and J lost 1 base; the stretch between them is 14 bases long. CDR3 length: 16 amino acids, cysteine to phenylalanine. The sequence is cut down to CDR3 DNA, 48 bases in frame from base 1. The receptor library was made with the immunoSEQ multiplex PCR assay. Rearranged TCR beta chain sequences were amplified using the hsTCRB Kit according to the manufacturer's protocol. An Illumina MiSeq was used to sequence the TCRB libraries. From the authors' description of their analysis: The kit vendor's proprietary platform handled demultiplexing, trimming and gene mapping. The clones in this table, taken by TCRdb from immuneACCESS, are in-frame only. Not every clone is retained; where verified, under half of the shortfall comes from an unresolved V gene, and the cause of the rest is unknown. The DNA gave D and trimming, while V, J and clone size come from that table. This sample has 9,000 to 13,000 clones in its table, and 88% of those were observed once. About 5.2% of the sample is held by the ten biggest clonotypes.

According to the study, the label for this sample's time point signals: week 23, last vaccination. Each vaccine dose, consisting of 300 ug of a 20-mer mutant IDH1 peptide in Montanide, was administered subcutaneously with topical imiquimod. All donors had newly diagnosed IDH1-mutant astrocytomas of WHO grade 3 or 4 that showed loss of nuclear ATRX. The samples were drawn from NOA16, a multicentre, single-arm, open-label phase I trial in Germany that tested a mutant IDH1 peptide vaccine in humans for the first time. The DNeasy Blood and Tissue Kit was used to extract genomic DNA from EDTA blood for TCRB sequencing.

Sequencing used PBMCs, obtained from a glioma patient whose treatment included an IDH1 peptide vaccine. The source of this sequence is a woman between 40 and 55 years old with glioma. Some clones in this sample may be carry-over from other donors' samples. This chain is built from TRBV5-6 and TRBJ1-2; the D gene lacks a confident call. The CDR3 reads CASSLREVRSNYGYTF. The bases are TGTGCCAGCAGCTTGAGGGAAGTACGGAGTAACTATGGCTACACCTTC.